Below, 6 T cell receptor beta chains from the same sample are listed, as sequenced in a study of cytomegalovirus exposure and HLA in healthy donors. The PCR had 60 Vbeta and 13 Jbeta primers. Generated by immunoSEQ multiplex PCR, the TCRdb table keeps only in-frame clones and is missing some. Recorded for this sample: 120,000 to 150,000 clones. The source material was PBMCs. The source is a woman between 45 and 60 years old in good health and CMV-seronegative.

The rearrangement joins TRBV18 to TRBJ1-4; 9 bases match TRBD1. From germline, CDR1 is KGHSH and CDR2 LQKENI. The CDR3 contains 14 residues. Trimming took 2 bases from V and 7 from J; bases not matched to a gene: 2. DNA for the CDR3: TGTGCCAGCTCACCAGGGACAGGGTCTGAAAAACTGTTTTTT. It yields the protein CASSPGTGSEKLFF. Looking up the rest from reference TRBV18 and TRBJ1-4 gives the full variable domain: NAGVMQNPRHLVRRRGQEARLRCSPMKGHSHVYWYRQLPEEGLKFMVYLQKENIIDESGMPKERFSAEFPKEGPSILRIQQVVRGDSAAYFCASSPGTGSEKLFFGSGTQLSVL.

This chain connects TRBV10-3 to TRBJ2-3, with D perhaps TRBD1 (5 bases). This CDR3 is built from 14 residues. The V end was cut by 3 bases, the J end by 2 bases, with 9 bases between. The germline CDR1 and CDR2 sequences are ENHRY and SYGVKD. CDR3 in amino acids: CAISEGAFTDTQYF. The DNA of the CDR3 is TGTGCCATCAGTGAAGGGGCATTCACAGATACGCAGTATTTT.

The V gene is TRBV18, the J gene TRBJ1-2; D is perhaps TRBD1 (5 bases). With 3 bases removed from V and 0 bases from J, the gap between germline ends came to 11 bases. The germline V gene encodes CDR1 KGHSH and CDR2 LQKENI. The CDR3 spans 15 residues. For the CDR3, the DNA is TGTGCCAGCTCACCCGACAGTGAAGCTAACTATGGCTACACCTTC. Amino acid sequence: CASSPDSEANYGYTF.

The chain is built from TRBV5-1 and TRBJ1-2; D is uncertain. CDR1 SGHRS and CDR2 YFSETQ come from the germline V gene. The V end lost 2 bases, the J end lost 2 bases, and 10 bases lay between the germline ends. The CDR3 is 14 amino acids. For the CDR3, the DNA is TGCGCCAGCAGCTTCCAGTCCTCGAACTATGGCTACACCTTC. It is translated as CASSFQSSNYGYTF.

This chain links TRBV6-1 with TRBJ1-2, with 7 bases fitting TRBD1. The germline V gene has CDR1 MNHNS and CDR2 SASEGT. The CDR3 length is 14 residues. V was clipped by 7 bases and J by 1 base; unmatched bases: 6. The CDR3 bases are TGTGCCAGCAAACCGGGACAGCATAACTATGGCTACACCTTC. Encoded protein: CASKPGQHNYGYTF.

The J gene is TRBJ1-6, the V gene TRBV6-5, with 8 bases lining up with TRBD1. The CDR3 runs 16 residues. V lost 1 base to trimming and J lost 5 bases; unmatched junction nucleotides: 4. CDR1 and CDR2 (germline): MNHEY, SVGAGI. This CDR3 reads CASSYWTTGDNSPLHF. The CDR3 DNA sequence: TGTGCCAGCAGTTACTGGACGACAGGGGATAATTCACCCCTCCACTTT.